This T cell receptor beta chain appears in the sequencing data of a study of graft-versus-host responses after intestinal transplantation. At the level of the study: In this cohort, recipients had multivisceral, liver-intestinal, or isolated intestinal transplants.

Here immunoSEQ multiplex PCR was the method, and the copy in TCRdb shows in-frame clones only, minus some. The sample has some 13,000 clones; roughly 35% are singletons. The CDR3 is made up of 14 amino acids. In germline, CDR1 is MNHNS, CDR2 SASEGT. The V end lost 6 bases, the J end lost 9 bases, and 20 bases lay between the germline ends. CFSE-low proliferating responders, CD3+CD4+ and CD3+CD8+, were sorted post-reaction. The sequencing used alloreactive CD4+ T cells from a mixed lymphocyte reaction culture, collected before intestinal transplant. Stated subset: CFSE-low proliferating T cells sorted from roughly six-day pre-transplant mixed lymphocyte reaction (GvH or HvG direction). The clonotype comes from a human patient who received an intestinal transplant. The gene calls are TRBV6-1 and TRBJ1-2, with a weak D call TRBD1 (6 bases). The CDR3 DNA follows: TGTGCCAGCAGGTCACAGGGTATTAAGTCCAGCTACACCTTC. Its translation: CASRSQGIKSSYTF.